The 17 T cell receptor beta chains presented below share a single source sample, sequenced in a study of blood T cell repertoires in COVID-19. The assay was immunoSEQ multiplex PCR, and TCRdb's table has in-frame clones only and misses some. This table has about 250,000 clones, 86% appearing once. Sample: peripheral blood. These receptors originate from a woman aged 80 or over with COVID-19, enrolled during active disease.

The chain uses TRBV2 and TRBJ1-2, with D perhaps TRBD1 (6 bases). Trimming shortened V by 4 bases and J by 4 bases, and 10 bases separated the two germline ends. The CDR3 has 13 residues. From germline, CDR1 is SNHLY and CDR2 FYNNEI. The CDR3 region is CASSATGLYGYTF. DNA of the CDR3: TGTGCCAGCAGTGCGACAGGCCTCTATGGCTACACCTTC.

The chain links TRBV9 to TRBJ2-5; TRBD1 matches at 7 bases. The CDR3 consists of 14 residues. J was trimmed by 5 bases and V by 0 bases; bases with no gene match: 4. CDR1 SGDLS and CDR2 YYNGEE come from the germline V gene. The CDR3 sequence: CASSVGQGEETQYF. CDR3 nucleotide sequence: TGTGCCAGCAGCGTAGGACAGGGCGAGGAGACCCAGTACTTC.

V and J are TRBV3-1 (or the pseudogene TRBV3-2) and TRBJ2-3; 8 nucleotides match TRBD1. V shed 4 bases, J shed 5 bases, and the junction held 11 bases outside the gene matches. This CDR3 is 16 amino acids long. Germline V gives CDR1 LGHDT, CDR2 YNNKEL (reference sequence). The CDR3 protein is CASSPTGRGLGDTQYF. CDR3 coding DNA: TGTGCCAGCAGCCCTACGGGCAGGGGGCTTGGAGATACGCAGTATTTT.

The table lists this clone with a few counts. This sample also contains other DNA sequences that code for the same CDR3. This chain uses TRBV18 with TRBJ1-1, with TRBD1 as a possible D gene (6 bases). Germline lookup yields CDR1 KGHSH and CDR2 LQKENI. This CDR3 is 14 amino acids long. The V end lost 3 bases, the J end lost 0 bases, and 8 bases lay between the germline ends. The chain's CDR3 is CASSPGQLNTEAFF. CDR3 DNA: TGTGCCAGCTCACCCGGACAGTTGAACACTGAAGCTTTCTTT.

CDR3 loop: CASSSYPGGYEEKLFF. The CDR3, as DNA: TGTGCCAGCAGTTCCTATCCAGGGGGTTATGAAGAAAAACTGTTTTTT. The V call is TRBV28, the J call TRBJ1-4; 7 bases are shared with TRBD1. CDR3 length equals 16 residues. Trimming removed 4 bases from V and 8 bases from J; junction bases left unmatched: 13. CDR1 MDHEN and CDR2 SYDVKM come from the germline V gene.

This rearrangement joins TRBV4-2 to TRBJ1-5; 7 nucleotides match TRBD1. Per the germline V gene, CDR1 is LGHNA and CDR2 is YNFKEQ. The CDR3 runs 15 residues. V dropped 6 bases and J dropped 0; count of bases not matched to a gene: 5. This CDR3 is CASRRQGDSNQPQHF. The CDR3 DNA sequence: TGTGCCAGCAGAAGACAGGGAGATAGCAATCAGCCCCAGCATTTT.

This chain uses TRBV9 with TRBJ1-2; D uncertain. Trimming cost V 1 base and J 3 bases, with 7 bases left between them. CDR1 is SGDLS, CDR2 YYNGEE, per germline. The CDR3 spans 13 residues. DNA for the CDR3: TGTGCCAGCAGCGTAAATCTTGACTATGGCTACACCTTC. This gives the protein CASSVNLDYGYTF.

J is TRBJ2-5 and V is TRBV28, with 9 positions matching TRBD1. With V trimmed by 5 bases and J by 2 bases, 9 bases remained unmatched. This CDR3 comprises 16 residues. Germline V CDR1 and CDR2: MDHEN, SYDVKM. CDR3 protein: CASSTPSGTGQETQYF. CDR3 sequence (DNA): TGTGCCAGCAGTACCCCGTCCGGGACAGGGCAAGAGACCCAGTACTTC. The variable domain in full, completed from reference TRBV28 and TRBJ2-5, reads DVKVTQSSRYLVKRTGEKVFLECVQDMDHENMFWYRQDPGLGLRLIYFSYDVKMKEKGDIPEGYSVSREKKERFSLILESASTNQTSMYLCASSTPSGTGQETQYFGPGTRLLVL.

The chain joins TRBV19 to TRBJ2-1; 13 bases line up with TRBD2. The CDR3 runs to 15 residues. Per the germline V gene, CDR1 is LNHDA and CDR2 is SQIVND (reference sequence). V shed 6 bases and J 8 bases; nucleotides not matched to a gene: 7. CDR3 in DNA: TGTGCCAGTAGGCGGACTAGCGGGGGCTTCCATGAGCAGTTCTTC. Its translation is CASRRTSGGFHEQFF.

The rearrangement links TRBV2 to TRBJ2-2; TRBD2 aligns across 8 bases. Trimming took 9 bases from V and 6 from J; bases not matched to a gene: 9. Germline V gives CDR1 SNHLY, CDR2 FYNNEI. The CDR3 covers 14 residues. CDR3 region: CASRTVGRAGELFF. The CDR3 DNA reads TGTGCCAGTAGAACCGTCGGGAGGGCCGGGGAGCTGTTTTTT.

CDR3 nucleotides: TGTGCCAGCACCGTAACTAGCGGGGGACCCACAGATACGCAGTATTTT. As protein: CASTVTSGGPTDTQYF. The gene calls are TRBV5-6 and TRBJ2-3; TRBD2 matches 11 bases. This CDR3 has 16 residues. V shed 6 bases and J 2 bases; nucleotides not matched to a gene: 8. CDR1 and CDR2 (germline): SGHDT, YYEEEE.

The rearrangement uses TRBV7-2 and TRBJ1-5, with D hard to call. CDR1 is SGHTA, CDR2 FQGNSA, per germline. CDR3 length: 15 residues. V was trimmed by 1 base and J by 0 bases, leaving 7 bases between them. This chain's CDR3 is CASSLGRDSNQPQHF. The CDR3 nucleotides are TGTGCCAGCAGCTTAGGTCGGGATAGCAATCAGCCCCAGCATTTT.

This sequence joins TRBV19 and TRBJ1-5, with D uncertain. The CDR3 is 13 amino acids. The V end lost 8 bases, the J end lost 9 bases, and 17 bases lay between the germline ends. From germline, CDR1 is LNHDA and CDR2 SQIVND (reference sequence). As DNA, the CDR3 is TGTGCCAGTGATGACGGAAAACTATGGCCCCAGCATTTT. Translating gives CASDDGKLWPQHF.

The chain uses TRBV5-8 and TRBJ1-3; maybe TRBD1 (6 bases). CDR3 length: 16 residues. Trimming removed 4 bases from V and 0 bases from J, with 14 bases in between. The germline gives CDR1 SGHTS, CDR2 YDEGEE. CDR3 nucleotide sequence: TGTGCCAGCAGCAACACAGGGAGACACTCTGGAAACACCATATATTTT. Translated, it gives CASSNTGRHSGNTIYF.

V is TRBV3-1 (or the pseudogene TRBV3-2) and J is TRBJ2-3; the match to TRBD2 covers 9 bases. The CDR3 covers 16 residues. Per the germline V gene, CDR1 is LGHDT and CDR2 is YNNKEL (reference sequence). Germline trimming cut 4 bases from V and 6 bases from J; bases unmatched to any gene: 11. The CDR3 DNA follows: TGTGCCAGCAGCCCGCTGCGGGGGGGCTCATCGGATACGCAGTATTTT. Encoded protein: CASSPLRGGSSDTQYF.

This chain connects TRBV9 to TRBJ1-1; no definite D call. CDR3 length: 14 residues. Germline lookup yields CDR1 SGDLS and CDR2 YYNGEE. V was cut by 2 bases and J by 1 base, with 9 bases left in between. DNA for the CDR3: TGTGCCAGCAGCGTGCTCGGTCAGAACACTGAAGCTTTCTTT. It encodes CASSVLGQNTEAFF.

The V gene is TRBV19, the J gene TRBJ1-5, with 8 bases fitting TRBD1. V gave up 0 bases and J gave up 11 bases; unmatched junction bases: 3. CDR1 and CDR2 (germline): LNHDA, SQIVND (reference sequence). The CDR3 is made up of 13 amino acids. This chain's CDR3 is CASSIEEQGAQHF. CDR3 sequence (DNA): TGTGCCAGTAGTATAGAAGAACAGGGGGCCCAGCATTTT.